The next 7 T cell receptor beta chains were all read from a single sample in a study of blood T cell repertoires in COVID-19. This table comes from immunoSEQ multiplex PCR, and its TCRdb copy is limited to in-frame clones, with some not included. This table has about 250,000 clones, about 90% appearing once. Sequencing was performed on peripheral blood. All receptors derive from an older man with acute or convalescent COVID-19.

This sequence joins TRBV10-3 and TRBJ2-2; 8 bases are a match to TRBD1. The germline CDR1 and CDR2 sequences are ENHRY and SYGVKD. V gave up 5 bases and J gave up 4 bases; unmatched junction bases: 3. The CDR3 loop spans 14 amino acids. The CDR3 coding sequence is TGTGCCATCAGTTCAGGGGGCGTCACCGGGGAGCTGTTTTTT. This codes for CAISSGGVTGELFF.

This sequence joins TRBV3-1 (or the pseudogene TRBV3-2) and TRBJ2-2, with TRBD2 identical over 7 bases. The CDR3 is 15 residues long. V lost 6 bases to trimming and J lost 3 bases; unmatched junction nucleotides: 7. Germline V CDR1 and CDR2: LGHDT, YNNKEL (reference sequence). The CDR3 protein is CASRKREGYTGELFF. The CDR3, as DNA: TGTGCCAGCAGGAAAAGGGAGGGCTACACCGGGGAGCTGTTTTTT.

The rearrangement links TRBV2 to TRBJ2-7; possibly TRBD1 for D (5 bases). V lost 6 bases and J 5 bases, leaving 11 bases between the germline ends. This CDR3 is 12 amino acids long. Looked up from germline, CDR1 is SNHLY and CDR2 is FYNNEI. The CDR3: CASRRQSNEQYF. CDR3 bases: TGTGCCAGCAGAAGACAGAGCAACGAGCAGTACTTC.

The count of this clone is one. J is TRBJ2-2 and V is TRBV5-1; 12 bases align to TRBD2. Losses at the gene ends were 0 bases for V and 1 base for J; bases not matched to a gene: 10. CDR3 length equals 20 residues. Germline values: CDR1 SGHRS, CDR2 YFSETQ. DNA of the CDR3: TGCGCCAGCAGCTTGGCAACTAGCGGGAGGAGTGGGAGGAACACCGGGGAGCTGTTTTTT. Its translation: CASSLATSGRSGRNTGELFF.

CDR3 DNA sequence: TGCGCCAGCAGTCCTGGACAGGGGGCCTACAATGAGCAGTTCTTC. It codes for CASSPGQGAYNEQFF. J is TRBJ2-1 and V is TRBV5-1, with 10 nucleotides matching TRBD1. Germline CDR1 and CDR2: SGHRS and YFSETQ. After removal of 5 bases from V and 2 bases from J, the junction contained 4 bases not matched to a gene. This CDR3 is 15 amino acids long.

The rearrangement uses TRBV4-1 and TRBJ2-2; 10 positions agree with TRBD2. Germline CDR1 is MGHRA and CDR2 is YSYEKL. J was trimmed by 6 bases and V by 1 base; bases with no gene match: 5. The CDR3 consists of 16 residues. The CDR3 coding sequence is TGCGCCAGCAGCCAAGGACTTAGCGGGGGGTCCGGGGAGCTGTTTTTT. It is translated as CASSQGLSGGSGELFF.

This chain joins TRBV7-9 and TRBJ2-6; D not resolved. V shed 0 bases and J shed 2 bases, with 17 bases lying between them. This CDR3 is 19 amino acids long. CDR1 is SEHNR, CDR2 FQNEAQ, per germline (reference sequence). This CDR3 reads CASSLAHTASNPGANVLTF. CDR3 bases: TGTGCCAGCAGCTTAGCGCATACAGCTTCAAACCCTGGGGCCAACGTCCTGACTTTC.